This TCR beta chain was profiled in a study of radiation and T cells in renal cell carcinoma (TCRdb year 2020). Some background on the complete study: In total, 50 to 60 samples, comprising 26 tumors and some 27 peripheral blood samples, were subjected to TCR beta sequencing. The final blood draw took place at 4 weeks after radiation, the same time as nephrectomy. Across all 50 or so samples, under 5,000,000 unique CDR3 nucleotide sequences, encoding around 2.4 million unique CDR3 amino acid sequences, were identified. Overall study outcomes, separate from this receptor: Because pretreatment tumor biopsies were not available, the study could not determine whether clonotypes were already present within the tumor at baseline. Effects of radiation dose or scheduling on the TCR repertoire could not be addressed with the single-armed trial design. Changes in the blood repertoire were not tracked past 4 weeks after treatment. Top tumor clonotypes rose in blood from baseline to 2 weeks post-radiation, then contracted by 4 weeks, suggesting transient expansion of tumor-resident clones.

TCR beta libraries were generated from genomic DNA with the immunoSEQ kit, following the manufacturer's recommendations. To prepare libraries, a first multiplex PCR with proprietary primers was run, followed by a second PCR that added unique barcodes, and a bead cleanup was done after each round. Each sample batch included a kit-provided positive control reaction and a negative control reaction. The final libraries were assessed on an Agilent 4200 TapeStation D1000 ScreenTape, pooled by volume, and quantified by qPCR. Sequencing was performed on an Illumina NextSeq500 with a MidOutput 150-cycle cartridge, and 156 Read1 and 15 Index1 cycles were run with kit custom primers. The pooled library was loaded at about 0.98 pM, with a roughly 20% PhiX control spiked in. The source study handled its data this way. The vendor-processed data were analyzed in R, and a clonotype was defined as all T cells that share the same CDR3 nucleotide sequence. For clone abundance analyses, frequencies were normalized to the 10,000 most abundant clones per sample. Public T cell clones, which averaged fewer than five per sample, were removed prior to analysis. Tumor-enriched and baseline blood-enriched clonotypes were defined by at least a 32-fold difference in abundance between compartments. Clonotypes expanded or contracted between blood time points were identified with a beta-binomial differential abundance model. Similarity between tumor and blood repertoires was quantified using the Baroni-Urbani and Buser coefficient, and groups were compared with two-tailed Wilcoxon tests in R. As stored in TCRdb, this immuneACCESS dataset retains in-frame rearrangements with V and J assigned. A fraction of the clones does not appear; measured against another copy, unresolved V genes explain less than half of the discrepancy, and the remainder lacks a known reason. Clonal size and the V and J genes are those of that table, whereas D and trimming came from the DNA. This sample has approximately 90,000 clones in its table, and around four fifths of those were observed once. More than 9% of the sample comes from the top ten.

This sample's time point label indicates: blood 4 weeks post-SBRT, at nephrectomy. Explained via the paper, the treatment or condition label denotes: 15 Gy SBRT to primary tumor, nephrectomy 4 weeks later. Samples were obtained from a clinical trial, in which 15 Gy stereotactic body radiation therapy was delivered to primary renal cell carcinomas and nephrectomy was performed 4 weeks later. To follow tumor-enriched clonotypes, peripheral blood was collected serially from radiation-treated patients at baseline and again at 2 weeks and 4 weeks after SBRT. Every patient had renal cell carcinoma of clear cell pathology. The QIAamp DNA Blood Mini Kit (Qiagen) was used to prepare genomic DNA for TCR sequencing. The analyses included just those samples that passed every quality control check. Reading from cysteine to phenylalanine, the CDR3 counts 13 amino acids. This entry keeps only the CDR3 DNA: 39 bases, framed from base 1. According to the germline V gene, CDR1 reads SGHVS and CDR2 reads FQNEAQ. The junction carries 4 bases between V and J, which are trimmed by 2 bases and 0 bases respectively.

On this clone: Its specific antigen is unknown. Within one base of it there is no much larger clone, and no base qualities were kept.

The V and J segments used are TRBV7-8 and TRBJ1-1; the D gene assignment is ambiguous. The receptor was isolated from a man aged 50 or older with renal cell carcinoma. The sequences come from blood, collected from a patient whose treatment included radiotherapy and nephrectomy. The DNA sequence reads TGTGCCAGCAGCTTAACACTGAACACTGAAGCTTTCTTT. It translates to CASSLTLNTEAFF.